Described below is a single T cell receptor (beta chain) sequence and its context. Adults between about 18 and 95 years of age took part from 20 to 25 US areas. This sample stems from a study of blood T cell repertoires in COVID-19. Study context: PBMCs, B-cell-depleted T cells, or T cells provided the cDNA or gDNA that made up the material.

The germline V gene encodes CDR1 MNHEY and CDR2 SVGAGI. The CDR3 has 12 residues. The J segment lost 2 bases and the V segment lost 11 bases, leaving 3 bases of the junction unmatched. In the original workflow: By means of reference gene primer amplification, nucleated cell counts were estimated. The table came from immunoSEQ multiplex PCR; TCRdb's copy has only in-frame clones and leaves some out. V, J and clone size derive from that table, while D and trimming were established from the DNA sequence. The sample contains roughly 260,000 clones, just over 90% of which appear only once. Sequencing input: PBMCs or T cells enriched from blood (not recorded which). The V gene is TRBV6-5, the J gene TRBJ2-3; 8 positions agree with TRBD1. The source is a woman aged 18-29 years who had recovered from COVID-19. The CDR3 region has the DNA TGTGCCGGGGGACAGGTCACAGATACGCAGTATTTT. Its protein is CAGGQVTDTQYF.